This TCR beta chain was observed in a study of T cell responses to AZD1222 COVID-19 vaccine. Trimming pared 2 bases from V and 5 bases from J, leaving 9 bases between. Germline CDR1 is SEHNR and CDR2 is FQNEAQ (reference sequence). This CDR3 is 14 amino acids long. Data came from immunoSEQ multiplex PCR; TCRdb stores just in-frame clones and leaves some out. The table has more than 100,000 clones, 88% seen once. Study findings and constraints: The breadth and depth of Spike-specific TCRs increased once two AZD1222 doses had been given. In all cases, repertoires were sampled only after the peak T cell response.

Comments on this clone: Antigen specificity is unknown.

The sequence came from an adult in good health. The starting material was peripheral blood, obtained on day 0 of AZD1222 vaccination. The chain links TRBV7-9 to TRBJ1-4; no reliable D call. CDR3 nucleotides: TGTGCCAGCAGCTTACAGGCAGACAATGAAAAACTGTTTTTT. It codes for CASSLQADNEKLFF.